A selection of T cell receptor beta chains follows, all from one sample in a study of vaccination and CD4 T cells after COVID-19. TCRdb fed the PCR reads into MiXCR, producing one record per CDR3 protein. Among fewer than 15,000 distinct CDR3 sequences listed, about a third were seen once. No antigen has been assigned to these receptors. The sequenced sample was CD4+ T cells from blood, cultured in vitro. The receptors were sampled from a human donor who had recovered from COVID-19. Each CDR3 is given with its conserved first and last residue. A D gene is named only where the DNA matches it firmly. The size of a clone is reported for some rows only, either as once, few or many, or as a class for expanded clones.

cdr3_nt,cdr3_aa,clone_size,j_call,d_call,v_call
TGTGCCAGCAGCTCCGGACAGGGGGCCGGCTACACCTTC,CASSSGQGAGYTF,NA,TRBJ1-2,TRBD1,TRBV7-8
TGTGCCAGCAGCTTATTAGGGAGGGCCGGCACCGGGGAGCTGTTTTTT,CASSLLGRAGTGELFF,NA,TRBJ2-2,TRBD2,TRBV7-2
TGCAGTGGCAAGTCATCAGGGGTGTGGCAGCCCCAGCATTTT,CSGKSSGVWQPQHF,few,TRBJ1-5,NA,TRBV20-1
TGCAGTGCTAGTAGTCGGGACTTAACCTACGAGCAGTACTTC,CSASSRDLTYEQYF,few,TRBJ2-7,NA,TRBV20-1
TGTGCCAGCAGCCTAAGGACAGCCAATTCACCCCTCCACTTT,CASSLRTANSPLHF,NA,TRBJ1-6,NA,TRBV9
TGTGCCAGCAGCTTAAGAATTAGGAATGGGGACACCGGGGAGCTGTTTTTT,CASSLRIRNGDTGELFF,NA,TRBJ2-2,NA,TRBV7-2
TGTGCCAGCAGCTTACTGGGGACTGGGGCCAACGTCCTGACTTTC,CASSLLGTGANVLTF,few,TRBJ2-6,NA,TRBV7-9
TGTGCCACCAGCGGCGGGACAGGGATGGGCTACACCTTC,CATSGGTGMGYTF,NA,TRBJ1-2,TRBD1,TRBV15
TGTGCCAGCAGTTTAGGGGGCTTTTACGAGCAGTACTTC,CASSLGGFYEQYF,NA,TRBJ2-7,NA,TRBV28
TGTGCCAGCAGTACGGACAGGGTGGGCAATCAGCCCCAGCATTTT,CASSTDRVGNQPQHF,few,TRBJ1-5,TRBD1,TRBV28
TGCAGTGCTCCCAGGCCCGATGTGCTTGACGAGCAGTACTTC,CSAPRPDVLDEQYF,few,TRBJ2-7,NA,TRBV20-1
TGTGCCAGCACGCAGGGAACATCCTCTGGAAACACCATATATTTT,CASTQGTSSGNTIYF,NA,TRBJ1-3,NA,TRBV28
TGTGCCAGCAGTTATATAGACACAGATACGCAGTATTTT,CASSYIDTDTQYF,few,TRBJ2-3,NA,TRBV6-5
TGTGCCAGCAGTGAAGCTCGGGGAGCGGCAAAATCCTACGAGCAGTACTTC,CASSEARGAAKSYEQYF,few,TRBJ2-7,NA,TRBV6-1
TGCAGTGCTAGACCACAGTTCAATGAAAAACTGTTTTTT,CSARPQFNEKLFF,few,TRBJ1-4,NA,TRBV20-1
TGCAGTGGCTGGACAGGGGCCCAAGAGACCCAGTACTTC,CSGWTGAQETQYF,NA,TRBJ2-5,TRBD1,TRBV20-1
TGTGCCAGCAGCCGAGACCTAGCGGGACTGTACGAGCAGTACTTC,CASSRDLAGLYEQYF,NA,TRBJ2-7,TRBD2,TRBV11-1
TGTGCCAGCAGCTTACCAAGACTAGCGGGAGTTCAGTACGAGCAGTACTTC,CASSLPRLAGVQYEQYF,NA,TRBJ2-7,TRBD2,TRBV7-8
TGTGCCAGCAGTTACCAAGGACTAGCGAACACAGATACGCAGTATTTT,CASSYQGLANTDTQYF,NA,TRBJ2-3,TRBD2,TRBV6-2/TRBV6-3
TGTGCCAGCAGCAAGGGACTAGCGGGCTACAATGAGCAGTTCTTC,CASSKGLAGYNEQFF,medium-sized,TRBJ2-1,TRBD2,TRBV7-3
TGTGCCAGCACCTCGGGACCTCAGCCCCAGCATTTT,CASTSGPQPQHF,NA,TRBJ1-5,NA,TRBV28
TGTGCCAGCAGCCAAGGACTGGGACAGGGCTCCCGGGAGACCCAGTACTTC,CASSQGLGQGSRETQYF,NA,TRBJ2-5,TRBD1,TRBV11-1
TGTGCCAGCAGTTACTCCCTAGACACCCTTAATCAGCCCCAGCATTTT,CASSYSLDTLNQPQHF,few,TRBJ1-5,NA,TRBV6-5
TGTGCCAGCAGTTTTCTACAGGGCGGAGAAGCTTTCTTT,CASSFLQGGEAFF,NA,TRBJ1-1,NA,TRBV12-3/TRBV12-4
TGTGCCAGCAGCGACCTCGGTTTGGGGTCCCACGAGCAGTACTTC,CASSDLGLGSHEQYF,NA,TRBJ2-7,NA,TRBV5-4
TGTGCCAGCAGGCTCAGGGGACTACTGAACACTGAAGCTTTCTTT,CASRLRGLLNTEAFF,NA,TRBJ1-1,NA,TRBV27